This entry lists 15 T cell receptor beta chains sequenced from one sample in a study of T cells in Graves' hyperthyroidism and ophthalmopathy. There were TCR beta CDR3 regions amplified from RNA transcripts. The primer set for the first-round RT-PCR of the TCR CDR3 was HTBI. MiXCR, applied by TCRdb to the multiplex PCR reads, yields one record per CDR3 protein. The sample consists of 350,000 or so distinct CDR3 sequences, 18% of them appearing once. Sequenced sample: blood. The receptors stem from a woman in her fifties or sixties with Graves' hyperthyroidism.

This clonotype was detected ten times or more. This chain connects TRBV12-3 or TRBV12-4 to TRBJ2-3, with D maybe TRBD2 (5 bases). Trimming took 2 bases from V and 5 from J, leaving 14 bases between them. The CDR3 consists of 15 residues. The CDR3 region has the DNA TGTGCCAGCAGTTTAAACTCCGGGAAAAGAGATACGCAGTATTTT. It codes for CASSLNSGKRDTQYF.

This clonotype was seen a single time. This may come from a read error, since a much larger clone is one base off. The V call is TRBV20-1, the J call TRBJ2-7, with TRBD2 identical over 8 bases. The V and J ends lost 0 bases and 3 bases, in that order; junction bases with no gene match: 1. The CDR3 is 13 residues long. Looked up from germline, CDR1 is DFQATT and CDR2 is SNEGSKA (reference sequence). The CDR3 nucleotides read TGCAGTGCTAGAGATAGCGGGAACTACGAGCAGTACTTC. Protein: CSARDSGNYEQYF.

The V gene is TRBV6-2 or TRBV6-3, the J gene TRBJ1-1, with a weak D call TRBD1 (5 bases). V was trimmed by 10 bases and J by 5 bases, leaving 14 bases between them. The germline gives CDR1 MNHEY, CDR2 SVGEGT. The CDR3 contains 12 residues. Here the CDR3 reads CATRTEGTEAFF. The CDR3 coding sequence is TGTGCCACGAGGACTGAGGGGACTGAAGCTTTCTTT.

This clonotype was counted at least ten times. The chain employs TRBV3-1 and TRBJ1-1, with D unresolved. Germline CDR1 reads LGHDT; CDR2 reads YNNKEL (reference sequence). V was shortened by 0 bases and J by 8 bases, with 10 bases between the two germline ends. The CDR3 length is 13 residues. The CDR3, as DNA: TGTGCCAGCAGCCAAGATCTTGTGGGCGAAGCTTTCTTT. Its translation is CASSQDLVGEAFF.

This clonotype was seen a handful of times. Since a much larger clone is just one base distant, this may be a read error. The V and J genes are TRBV28 and TRBJ2-7; 11 nucleotides align to TRBD2. The CDR3 has 17 amino acids. Germline-derived CDR1 and CDR2 are MDHEN and SYDVKM. The DNA of the CDR3 is TGTGCCGGCAGTTTGCCTAGCGGGAGGAGGACCCTATACGAGCAGTACTTC. This gives the protein CAGSLPSGRRTLYEQYF.

This clonotype was seen many times. The rearrangement links TRBV28 to TRBJ2-7, with 9 bases matching TRBD2. CDR1 is MDHEN and CDR2 is SYDVKM in the germline V gene. The CDR3 extends over 16 amino acids. Germline trimming cut 7 bases from V and 3 bases from J; bases unmatched to any gene: 13. Written as DNA, the CDR3 is TGTGCCAGCAACCGTACCCCCGGGACTAGCTTCTACGAGCAGTACTTC. Translated, it gives CASNRTPGTSFYEQYF.

The V gene is TRBV20-1, the J gene TRBJ2-1; D is unresolved. The tail of the sequence fits TRBJ2-7 better, so the J call may be wrong. This CDR3 comprises 14 residues. Germline V gene lookup returns CDR1 DFQATT and CDR2 SNEGSKA (reference sequence). The CDR3: CSARGQSPYNEQYF. DNA of the CDR3: TGCAGTGCTAGAGGGCAGTCTCCCTATAATGAGCAGTACTTC.

CDR3 DNA sequence: TGCAGTGCTAGAGATCCCGCAGGGGGGTCGTACGAGCAGTACTTC. This translates into CSARDPAGGSYEQYF. This sequence joins TRBV20-1 and TRBJ2-7, with D tentatively TRBD1 (7 bases). The CDR3 length is 15 residues. V lost 0 bases, J lost 4 bases, and 16 bases lay in between. The germline gives CDR1 DFQATT, CDR2 SNEGSKA (reference sequence).

In this sample, this clonotype turned up many times. V and J are TRBV3-1 and TRBJ2-7, with a possible D match to TRBD2 (5 bases). The germline CDR1 and CDR2 sequences are LGHDT and YNNKEL (reference sequence). The V end was cut by 1 base, the J end by 6 bases, with 7 bases between. This CDR3 has 12 residues. The CDR3 nucleotides are TGTGCCAGCAGCCAAGGCGGGTTCGAGCAGTACGTC. It translates to CASSQGGFEQYV.

This clonotype was recorded at least ten times. The V gene is TRBV10-3, the J gene TRBJ2-1, with D perhaps TRBD2 (5 bases). The CDR3 is 17 residues long. Trimming removed 3 bases from V and 0 bases from J, with 15 bases in between. Germline-derived CDR1 and CDR2 are ENHRY and SYGVKD. This CDR3 is CAISDILASSSYNEQFF. The CDR3 nucleotides are TGTGCCATCAGTGATATTCTAGCATCGAGCTCCTACAATGAGCAGTTCTTC.

The chain links TRBV9 to TRBJ2-2, with 10 bases that match TRBD2. Germline-derived CDR1 and CDR2 are SGDLS and YYNGEE. The CDR3 runs 16 residues. Trimming removed 4 bases from V and 5 bases from J; junction bases left unmatched: 8. CDR3 sequence reads: CASSLSGRAGTGELFF. The CDR3 nucleotides are TGTGCCAGCAGCCTCAGCGGGAGGGCCGGGACCGGGGAGCTGTTTTTT.

Details on this clonotype: A much larger clone differs by one base, so this may be a read error. The chain recombines TRBV2 with TRBJ2-1; D gene unclear. Germline CDR1 SNHLY, CDR2 FYNNEI. This CDR3 region has 12 residues. The DNA of the CDR3 is TGTGTCAGCCGCGGCGACTACAATGAGCAGTTCTTC. Amino acid sequence: CVSRGDYNEQFF.

At least ten counts were recorded for this clonotype. The chain is built from TRBV6-1 and TRBJ1-5; TRBD1 agrees at 7 bases. CDR3 length: 13 residues. From germline, CDR1 is MNHNS and CDR2 SASEGT. Trimming took 8 bases from V and 6 from J; bases not matched to a gene: 7. CDR3 residues: CASGGQRPQPQHF. CDR3 DNA: TGTGCCAGCGGGGGACAGAGACCTCAGCCCCAGCATTTT.

The sample holds a few counts of this clonotype. CDR3 protein: CASSKDRDYEQYV. DNA of the CDR3: TGCGCCAGCAGCAAGGACAGGGATTACGAGCAGTACGTC. The chain couples TRBV5-1 to TRBJ2-7; TRBD1 agrees at 8 bases. From germline, CDR1 is SGHRS and CDR2 YFSETQ. CDR3 size: 13 residues. The V segment lost 4 bases and the J segment 4 bases; nucleotides outside the gene matches: 4.

The V and J genes are TRBV9 and TRBJ1-2; a weak D match, TRBD1 (6 bases). Germline assignment: CDR1 SGDLS and CDR2 YYNGEE. The CDR3 is 13 residues long. V lost 4 bases and J 4 bases, leaving 11 bases between the germline ends. CDR3 DNA sequence: TGTGCCAGCAGCCGGACAGAGACCTATGGCTACACCTTC. It yields the protein CASSRTETYGYTF.